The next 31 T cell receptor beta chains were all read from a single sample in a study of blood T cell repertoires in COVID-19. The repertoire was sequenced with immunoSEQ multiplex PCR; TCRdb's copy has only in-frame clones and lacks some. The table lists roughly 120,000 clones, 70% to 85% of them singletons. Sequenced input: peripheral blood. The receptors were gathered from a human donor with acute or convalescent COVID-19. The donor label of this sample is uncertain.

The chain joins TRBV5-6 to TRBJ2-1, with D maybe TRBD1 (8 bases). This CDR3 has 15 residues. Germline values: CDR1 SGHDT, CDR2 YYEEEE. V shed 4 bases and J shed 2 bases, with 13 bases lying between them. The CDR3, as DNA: TGTGCCAGCAGCGGGGGGGACAGGCCCTACAATGAGCAGTTCTTC. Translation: CASSGGDRPYNEQFF. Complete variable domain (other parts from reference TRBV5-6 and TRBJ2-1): DAGVTQSPTHLIKTRGQQVTLRCSPKSGHDTVSWYQQALGQGPQFIFQYYEEEERQRGNFPDRFSGHQFPNYSSELNVNALLLGDSALYLCASSGGDRPYNEQFFGPGTRLTVL.

The CDR3 region has the DNA TGTGCCAGCAGTGACTACAGTATCGCGAACACCGGGGAGCTGTTTTTT. This translates into CASSDYSIANTGELFF. The chain links TRBV6-6 to TRBJ2-2; D is possibly TRBD2 (5 bases). The germline V gene encodes CDR1 MNHNY and CDR2 SVGAGI (reference sequence). The V gene lost 5 bases and the J gene lost 0 bases, with 13 bases spanning the gap. CDR3 length: 16 residues.

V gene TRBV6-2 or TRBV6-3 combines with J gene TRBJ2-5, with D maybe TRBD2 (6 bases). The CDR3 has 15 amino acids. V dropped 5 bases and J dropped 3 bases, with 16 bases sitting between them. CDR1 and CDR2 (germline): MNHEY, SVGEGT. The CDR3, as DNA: TGTGCCAGCAGTGGGGGACTGGCCTTAAAAGAGACCCAGTACTTC. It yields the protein CASSGGLALKETQYF.

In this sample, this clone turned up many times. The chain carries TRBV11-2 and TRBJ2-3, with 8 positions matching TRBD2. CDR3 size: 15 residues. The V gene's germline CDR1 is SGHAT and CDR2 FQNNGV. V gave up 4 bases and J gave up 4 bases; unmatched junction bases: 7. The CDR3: CASSSNNGGADTQYF. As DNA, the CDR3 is TGTGCCAGCAGCTCAAACAACGGGGGGGCAGATACGCAGTATTTT.

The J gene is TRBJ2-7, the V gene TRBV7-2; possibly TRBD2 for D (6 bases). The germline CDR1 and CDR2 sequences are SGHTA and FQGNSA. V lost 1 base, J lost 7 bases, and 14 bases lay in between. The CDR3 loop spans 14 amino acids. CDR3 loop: CASSLVGQAGEQYF. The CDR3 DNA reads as TGTGCCAGCAGCTTAGTAGGGCAAGCGGGTGAGCAGTACTTC.

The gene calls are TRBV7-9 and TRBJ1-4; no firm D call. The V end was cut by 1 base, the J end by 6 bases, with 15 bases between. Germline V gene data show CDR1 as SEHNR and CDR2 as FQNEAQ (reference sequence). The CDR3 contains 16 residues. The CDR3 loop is CASSLDGAGGDEKLFF. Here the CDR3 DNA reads TGTGCCAGCAGCTTAGATGGAGCGGGAGGCGATGAAAAACTGTTTTTT. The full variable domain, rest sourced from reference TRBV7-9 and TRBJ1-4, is DTGVSQNPRHKITKRGQNVTFRCDPISEHNRLYWYRQTLGQGPEFLTYFQNEAQLEKSRLLSDRFSAERPKGSFSTLEIQRTEQGDSAMYLCASSLDGAGGDEKLFFGSGTQLSVL.

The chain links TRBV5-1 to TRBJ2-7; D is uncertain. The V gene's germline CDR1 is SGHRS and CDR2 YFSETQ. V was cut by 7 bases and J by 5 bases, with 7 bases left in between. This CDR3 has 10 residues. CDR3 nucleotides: TGCGCCAGCCCAGTCCACGAGCAGTACGTC. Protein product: CASPVHEQYV.

In DNA, the CDR3 is TGTGCCAGCAGCCCCGGGACCGGGGGGCAAAACATTCAGTACTTC. It is translated as CASSPGTGGQNIQYF. The V and J genes are TRBV11-3 and TRBJ2-4, with D perhaps matching TRBD2 (7 bases). The CDR3 length is 15 residues. CDR1 and CDR2 from the germline V gene are SGHNT and YENEEA. Trimming left V 5 bases short and J 5 bases short, with 16 bases between.

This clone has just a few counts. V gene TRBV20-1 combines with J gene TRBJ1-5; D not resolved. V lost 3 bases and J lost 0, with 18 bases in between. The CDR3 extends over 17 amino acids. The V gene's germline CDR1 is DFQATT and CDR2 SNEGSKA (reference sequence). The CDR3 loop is CSASLGGPFLSNQPQHF. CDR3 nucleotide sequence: TGCAGTGCTAGTTTAGGAGGGCCGTTTCTTAGCAATCAGCCCCAGCATTTT.

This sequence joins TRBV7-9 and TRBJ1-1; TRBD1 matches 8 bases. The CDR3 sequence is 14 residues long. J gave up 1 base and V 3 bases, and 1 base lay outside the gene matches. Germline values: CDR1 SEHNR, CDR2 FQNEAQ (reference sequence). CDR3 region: CASSFGQGNTEAFF. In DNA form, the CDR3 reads TGTGCCAGCAGCTTTGGACAGGGGAACACTGAAGCTTTCTTT. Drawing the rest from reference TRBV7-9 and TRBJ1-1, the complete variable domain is DTGVSQNPRHKITKRGQNVTFRCDPISEHNRLYWYRQTLGQGPEFLTYFQNEAQLEKSRLLSDRFSAERPKGSFSTLEIQRTEQGDSAMYLCASSFGQGNTEAFFGQGTRLTVV.

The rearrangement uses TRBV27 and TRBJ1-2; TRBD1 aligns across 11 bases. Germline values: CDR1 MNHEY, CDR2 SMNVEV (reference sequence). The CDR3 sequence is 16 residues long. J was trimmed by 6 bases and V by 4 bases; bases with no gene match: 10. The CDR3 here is CASSSYRTGGADGYTF. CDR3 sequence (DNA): TGTGCCAGCAGTTCTTACCGGACAGGGGGCGCGGATGGCTACACCTTC.

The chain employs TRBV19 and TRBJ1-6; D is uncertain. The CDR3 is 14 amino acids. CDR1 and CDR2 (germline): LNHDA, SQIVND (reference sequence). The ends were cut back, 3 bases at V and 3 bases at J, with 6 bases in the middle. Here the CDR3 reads CASSMGNYNSPLHF. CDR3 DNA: TGTGCCAGTAGTATGGGCAACTATAATTCACCCCTCCACTTT.

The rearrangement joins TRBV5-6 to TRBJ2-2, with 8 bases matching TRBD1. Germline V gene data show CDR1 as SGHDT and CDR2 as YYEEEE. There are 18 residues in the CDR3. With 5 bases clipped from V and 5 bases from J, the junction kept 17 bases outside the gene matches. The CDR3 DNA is TGTGCCAGCAGTCCAGGACAGGGCCCCCCCCGATGGACCGGGGAGCTGTTTTTT. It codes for CASSPGQGPPRWTGELFF.

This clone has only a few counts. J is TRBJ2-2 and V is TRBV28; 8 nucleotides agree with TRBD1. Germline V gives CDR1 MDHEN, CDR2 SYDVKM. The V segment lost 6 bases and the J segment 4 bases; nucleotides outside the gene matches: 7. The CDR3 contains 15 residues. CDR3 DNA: TGTGCCAGCAGCCTCGGACAGGGTGGCACCGGGGAGCTGTTTTTT. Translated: CASSLGQGGTGELFF.

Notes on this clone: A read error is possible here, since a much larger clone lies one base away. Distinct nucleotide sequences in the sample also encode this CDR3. CDR3 loop: CASAQRRPGGFSTEAFF. The CDR3 DNA reads TGTGCCAGCGCCCAAAGGCGGCCAGGAGGCTTCAGTACTGAAGCTTTCTTT. This chain connects TRBV28 to TRBJ1-1; the D is unclear. Trimming took 8 bases from V and 5 from J, leaving 27 bases between them. The CDR3 runs 17 residues. Germline lookup yields CDR1 MDHEN and CDR2 SYDVKM.

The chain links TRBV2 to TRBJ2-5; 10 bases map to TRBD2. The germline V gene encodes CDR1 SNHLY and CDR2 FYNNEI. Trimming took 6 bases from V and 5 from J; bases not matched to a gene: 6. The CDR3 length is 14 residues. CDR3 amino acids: CASRRPSGGETQYF. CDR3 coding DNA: TGTGCCAGCAGACGGCCTAGCGGGGGTGAGACCCAGTACTTC. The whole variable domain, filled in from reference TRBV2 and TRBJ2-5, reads EPEVTQTPSHQVTQMGQEVILRCVPISNHLYFYWYRQILGQKVEFLVSFYNNEISEKSEIFDDQFSVERPDGSNFTLKIRSTKLEDSAMYFCASRRPSGGETQYFGPGTRLLVL.

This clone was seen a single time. CDR3 sequence: CASSPVMRPSEQYF. The CDR3, as DNA: TGTGCCAGCAGCCCTGTCATGAGGCCCTCCGAGCAGTACTTC. The chain joins TRBV14 to TRBJ2-7; D is ambiguous. The V end was cut by 4 bases, the J end by 6 bases, with 16 bases between. The CDR3 runs to 14 residues. Germline assignment: CDR1 SGHDN and CDR2 FVKESK.

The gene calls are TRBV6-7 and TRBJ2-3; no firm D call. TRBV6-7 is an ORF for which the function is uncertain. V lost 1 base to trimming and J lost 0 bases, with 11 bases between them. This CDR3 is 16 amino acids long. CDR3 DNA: TGTGCCAGCAGTTACTTAGTCCCCGCCAGCACAGATACGCAGTATTTT. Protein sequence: CASSYLVPASTDTQYF.

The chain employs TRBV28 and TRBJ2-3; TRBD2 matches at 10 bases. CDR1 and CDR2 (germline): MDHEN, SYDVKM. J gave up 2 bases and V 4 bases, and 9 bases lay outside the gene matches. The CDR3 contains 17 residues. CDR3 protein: CASSSALAGEHTDTQYF. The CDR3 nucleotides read TGTGCCAGCAGTTCCGCCCTAGCGGGGGAGCACACAGATACGCAGTATTTT. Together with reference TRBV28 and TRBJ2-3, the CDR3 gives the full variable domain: DVKVTQSSRYLVKRTGEKVFLECVQDMDHENMFWYRQDPGLGLRLIYFSYDVKMKEKGDIPEGYSVSREKKERFSLILESASTNQTSMYLCASSSALAGEHTDTQYFGPGTRLTVL.

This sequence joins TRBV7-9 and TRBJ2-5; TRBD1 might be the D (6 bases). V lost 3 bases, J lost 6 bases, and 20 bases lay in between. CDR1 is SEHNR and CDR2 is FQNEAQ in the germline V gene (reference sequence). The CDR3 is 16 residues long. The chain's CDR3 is CASSLVRAGVMKTQYF. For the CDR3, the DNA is TGTGCCAGCAGCTTGGTTCGGGCAGGGGTTATGAAGACCCAGTACTTC.

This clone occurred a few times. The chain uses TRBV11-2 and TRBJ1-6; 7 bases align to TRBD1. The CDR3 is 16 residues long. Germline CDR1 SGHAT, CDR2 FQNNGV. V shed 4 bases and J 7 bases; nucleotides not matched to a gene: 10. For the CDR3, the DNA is TGTGCCAGCAGCTCCCGGAGGAGGGGGCAGAATTCACCCCTCCACTTT. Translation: CASSSRRRGQNSPLHF.

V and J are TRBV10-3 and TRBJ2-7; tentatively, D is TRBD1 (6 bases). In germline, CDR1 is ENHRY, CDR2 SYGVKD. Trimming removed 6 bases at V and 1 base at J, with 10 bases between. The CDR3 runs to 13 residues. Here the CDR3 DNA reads TGTGCCATCAGCGCACAGGGATCCTACGAGCAGTACGTC. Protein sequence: CAISAQGSYEQYV.

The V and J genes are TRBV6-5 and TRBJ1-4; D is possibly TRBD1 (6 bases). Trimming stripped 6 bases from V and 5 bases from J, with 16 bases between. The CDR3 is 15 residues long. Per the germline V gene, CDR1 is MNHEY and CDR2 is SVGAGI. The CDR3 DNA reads TGTGCCAGCAGGTTATCAGGGGCCTACAATGAAAAACTGTTTTTT. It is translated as CASRLSGAYNEKLFF.

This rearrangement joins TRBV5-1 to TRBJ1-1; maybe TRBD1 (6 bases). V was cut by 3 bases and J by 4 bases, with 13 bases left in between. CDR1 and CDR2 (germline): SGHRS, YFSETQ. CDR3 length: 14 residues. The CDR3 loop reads CASSSYREGTEAFF. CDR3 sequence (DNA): TGCGCCAGCAGCTCCTACAGGGAGGGCACTGAAGCTTTCTTT.

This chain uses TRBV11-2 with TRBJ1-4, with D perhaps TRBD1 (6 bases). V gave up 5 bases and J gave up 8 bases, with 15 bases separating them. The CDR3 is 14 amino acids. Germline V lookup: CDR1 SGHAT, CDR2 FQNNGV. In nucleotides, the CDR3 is TGTGCCAGCAGCCAAGGACAGTGGGGGGAAAAACTGTTTTTT. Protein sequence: CASSQGQWGEKLFF.

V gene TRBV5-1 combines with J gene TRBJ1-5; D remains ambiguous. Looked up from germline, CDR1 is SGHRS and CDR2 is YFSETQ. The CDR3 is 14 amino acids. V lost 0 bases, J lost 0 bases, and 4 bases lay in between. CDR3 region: CASSLDSSNQPQHF. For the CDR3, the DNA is TGCGCCAGCAGCTTGGACAGTAGCAATCAGCCCCAGCATTTT.

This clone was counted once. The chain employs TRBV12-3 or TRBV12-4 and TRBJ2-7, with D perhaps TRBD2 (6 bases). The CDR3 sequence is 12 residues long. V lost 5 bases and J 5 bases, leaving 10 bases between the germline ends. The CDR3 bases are TGTGCCAGCAGTCCGGACTACCACGAGCAGTACTTC. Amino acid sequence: CASSPDYHEQYF.

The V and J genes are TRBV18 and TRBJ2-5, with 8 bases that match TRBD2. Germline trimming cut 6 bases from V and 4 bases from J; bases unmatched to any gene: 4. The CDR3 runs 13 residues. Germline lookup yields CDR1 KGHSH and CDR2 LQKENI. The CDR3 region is CASSVAGGETQYF. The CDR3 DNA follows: TGTGCCAGCTCCGTTGCGGGGGGAGAGACCCAGTACTTC.

The CDR3 here is CASSTAGGAGGELFF. DNA of the CDR3: TGTGCCAGCAGCACCGCCGGGGGGGCTGGCGGGGAGCTGTTTTTT. The rearrangement uses TRBV3-1 (or the pseudogene TRBV3-2) and TRBJ2-2, with 8 nucleotides matching TRBD2. Germline CDR1 is LGHDT and CDR2 is YNNKEL (reference sequence). The trim removed 5 bases at V and 7 bases at J, leaving 9 bases unmatched. The CDR3 spans 15 residues.

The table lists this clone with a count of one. CDR3 sequence (DNA): TGCAGCGTTGGCCCAGGGGGGCAGGCGTACGAGCAGTACTTC. Its translation: CSVGPGGQAYEQYF. V gene TRBV29-1 combines with J gene TRBJ2-7; tentatively, D is TRBD1 (7 bases). Germline V gives CDR1 SQVTM, CDR2 ANQGSEA. Trimming stripped 4 bases from V and 4 bases from J, with 17 bases between. The CDR3 is 14 residues long.

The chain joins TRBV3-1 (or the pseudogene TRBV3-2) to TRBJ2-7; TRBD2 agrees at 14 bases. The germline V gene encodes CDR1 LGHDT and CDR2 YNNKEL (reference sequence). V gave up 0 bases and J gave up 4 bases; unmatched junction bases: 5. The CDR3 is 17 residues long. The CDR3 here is CASSQDWTSGGLYEQYF. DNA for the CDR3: TGTGCCAGCAGCCAAGATTGGACTAGCGGGGGGTTGTACGAGCAGTACTTC.